The next 28 T cell receptor beta chains were all read from a single sample in a study of response to subunit inactivated influenza vaccine. TCRdb ran MiXCR on the RT-PCR reads and lists one entry per CDR3 protein. In the table there are 500,000 to 650,000 distinct CDR3 sequences, about 8% of which are singletons. The material was PBMCs from blood, obtained around 25 months after vaccination. All receptors derive from a man between 50 and 69 years old who received an inactivated influenza vaccine.

This clonotype was counted ten times or more. The chain carries TRBV20-1 and TRBJ2-3, with 7 bases identical to TRBD2. Germline CDR1 DFQATT, CDR2 SNEGSKA (reference sequence). V dropped 3 bases and J dropped 5; count of bases not matched to a gene: 8. CDR3 length: 14 residues. The CDR3 sequence is CSASGFGGIDTQYF. The CDR3 bases are TGCAGTGCTAGCGGTTTCGGGGGGATAGATACGCAGTATTTT.

The table lists this clonotype with many counts. The chain is built from TRBV9 and TRBJ1-2; perhaps TRBD1 as D (5 bases). Germline lookup yields CDR1 SGDLS and CDR2 YYNGEE. The germline V and J ends were trimmed by 4 bases and 0 bases, with 13 bases remaining between them. The CDR3 runs 15 residues. CDR3 residues: CASSPGGGTNYGYTF. CDR3 bases: TGTGCCAGCAGCCCCGGGGGGGGGACTAACTATGGCTACACCTTC. Combining the CDR3 with reference TRBV9 and TRBJ1-2 gives the whole variable domain DSGVTQTPKHLITATGQRVTLRCSPRSGDLSVYWYQQSLDQGLQFLIQYYNGEERAKGNILERFSAQQFPDLHSELNLSSLELGDSALYFCASSPGGGTNYGYTFGSGTRLTVV.

The sample holds many counts of this clonotype. V gene TRBV6-2 or TRBV6-3 combines with J gene TRBJ2-3; D is ambiguous. The V end was cut by 5 bases, the J end by 4 bases, with 10 bases between. The germline V gene encodes CDR1 MNHEY and CDR2 SVGEGT. The CDR3 spans 13 residues. CDR3: CASSHLLSDTQYF. The CDR3 DNA reads TGTGCCAGCAGTCACCTTCTTTCAGATACGCAGTATTTT.

The CDR3 loop reads CASSQAATGSYGYTF. Written as DNA, the CDR3 is TGTGCCAGCAGCCAAGCAGCGACAGGGTCCTATGGCTACACCTTC. V gene TRBV3-1 combines with J gene TRBJ1-2; TRBD1 matches 7 bases. The germline V gene encodes CDR1 LGHDT and CDR2 YNNKEL (reference sequence). The J segment lost 4 bases and the V segment lost 1 base, leaving 6 bases of the junction unmatched. CDR3 length: 15 residues.

At least ten counts were recorded for this clonotype. V usage is TRBV24-1 and J usage is TRBJ2-1; 7 bases align to TRBD2. This CDR3 contains 15 residues. Germline V gene lookup returns CDR1 KGHDR and CDR2 SFDVKD. The ends lost 9 bases at V and 6 bases at J; junction bases unmatched: 13. CDR3 amino acids: CATGGTSGNLNEQFF. Written as DNA, the CDR3 is TGTGCCACCGGGGGGACGAGCGGGAATCTCAATGAGCAGTTCTTC.

The sample holds many counts of this clonotype. The V call is TRBV29-1, the J call TRBJ2-7, with 8 nucleotides matching TRBD1. Germline lookup yields CDR1 SQVTM and CDR2 ANQGSEA. V lost 8 bases and J lost 3; bases outside the gene matches: 12. There are 14 residues in the CDR3. The CDR3 DNA is TGCAGCTGCTCGTTCAGGGGGCGCGACTACGAGCAGTACTTC. Translation: CSCSFRGRDYEQYF.

The chain uses TRBV9 and TRBJ2-1, with 10 bases lining up with TRBD2. Losses at the gene ends were 4 bases for V and 8 bases for J; bases not matched to a gene: 9. CDR3 length: 15 residues. Per germline, CDR1 SGDLS and CDR2 YYNGEE. The CDR3 reads CASSSSGRADYEQFF. The DNA of the CDR3 is TGTGCCAGCAGCTCAAGCGGGAGGGCCGACTATGAGCAGTTCTTC.

In this sample, this clonotype turned up a few times. The chain uses TRBV7-2 and TRBJ2-7; 11 positions match TRBD2. V gave up 1 base and J gave up 2 bases; unmatched junction bases: 4. This CDR3 has 16 residues. Germline loops: CDR1 SGHTA, CDR2 FQGNSA. In DNA form, the CDR3 reads TGTGCCAGCAGCTTAGGGGGGACTAGCGGCGCCTACGAGCAGTACTTC. Translation gives CASSLGGTSGAYEQYF.

This chain uses TRBV12-3 or TRBV12-4 with TRBJ2-5; perhaps TRBD2 as D (5 bases). Trimming shortened V by 4 bases and J by 5 bases, and 8 bases separated the two germline ends. CDR3 length: 12 residues. The CDR3 DNA reads as TGTGCCAGCAGTTATACTAGGGAGACCCAGTACTTC. It translates to CASSYTRETQYF.

This sequence joins TRBV12-3 or TRBV12-4 and TRBJ2-2; a possible D gene is TRBD1 (6 bases). This CDR3 is 16 amino acids long. Trimming removed 3 bases at V and 0 bases at J, with 11 bases between. In DNA form, the CDR3 reads TGTGCCAGCAGTTTCCGGACAGCGACGAACACCGGGGAGCTGTTTTTT. Its protein product is CASSFRTATNTGELFF.

In this sample, this clonotype turned up a few times. The rearrangement uses TRBV7-2 and TRBJ1-3, with TRBD1 as a possible D gene (5 bases). V lost 4 bases and J 0 bases, leaving 10 bases between the germline ends. This CDR3 spans 15 amino acids. Germline V lookup: CDR1 SGHTA, CDR2 FQGNSA. CDR3 nucleotides: TGTGCCAGCAGCTGGACACGTTCCTCTGGAAACACCATATATTTT. Amino acid sequence: CASSWTRSSGNTIYF.

This clonotype was counted a few times. CDR3 in DNA: TGCAGTGCACATTCAAGGCGGGATCGAACAGATACGCAGTATTTT. It encodes CSAHSRRDRTDTQYF. This chain joins TRBV20-1 and TRBJ2-3; TRBD2 is a possible D gene (6 bases). The germline V and J ends were trimmed by 6 bases and 3 bases, with 19 bases remaining between them. CDR1 and CDR2 (germline): DFQATT, SNEGSKA (reference sequence). CDR3 length equals 15 residues.

This clonotype was seen a few times. The V and J genes are TRBV9 and TRBJ1-5; D is ambiguous. V was trimmed by 1 base and J by 5 bases, leaving 7 bases between them. The CDR3 is 13 amino acids. Germline V gene data show CDR1 as SGDLS and CDR2 as YYNGEE. CDR3 in DNA: TGTGCCAGCAGCGTATCCGCGGATCAGCCCCAGCATTTT. It is translated as CASSVSADQPQHF.

V is TRBV5-1 and J is TRBJ2-3; no firm D call. The germline gives CDR1 SGHRS, CDR2 YFSETQ. Trimming cost V 8 bases and J 2 bases, with 18 bases left between them. The CDR3 extends over 15 amino acids. The CDR3 DNA sequence: TGCGCCAGTAGACGACGGCCAGATCCCACAGATACGCAGTATTTT. Its protein is CASRRRPDPTDTQYF. Full variable domain (missing parts from reference TRBV5-1 and TRBJ2-3): KAGVTQTPRYLIKTRGQQVTLSCSPISGHRSVSWYQQTPGQGLQFLFEYFSETQRNKGNFPGRFSGRQFSNSRSEMNVSTLELGDSALYLCASRRRPDPTDTQYFGPGTRLTVL.

This clonotype occurred a few times. The chain uses TRBV5-1 and TRBJ2-1, with D tentatively TRBD2 (6 bases). In germline, CDR1 is SGHRS, CDR2 YFSETQ. The V end lost 3 bases, the J end lost 9 bases, and 19 bases lay between the germline ends. The CDR3 is 15 residues long. CDR3 residues: CASSSTGRSVSEQFF. CDR3 bases: TGCGCCAGCAGCTCCACGGGGAGGTCTGTGAGTGAGCAGTTCTTC.

This clonotype was detected many times. The chain combines TRBV29-1 with TRBJ2-7, with 7 bases that match TRBD2. The germline CDR1 and CDR2 sequences are SQVTM and ANQGSEA. The V segment lost 8 bases and the J segment 4 bases; nucleotides outside the gene matches: 11. The CDR3 loop spans 13 amino acids. CDR3 nucleotide sequence: TGCAGCCGCGGGCTAGCGGAGACGTACGAGCAGTACTTC. Its translation: CSRGLAETYEQYF.

This clonotype was counted ten times or more. The CDR3 spells CASSPTSYEQYF. The CDR3 nucleotides are TGTGCCAGCAGTCCCACCTCCTACGAGCAGTACTTC. V and J are TRBV12-3 or TRBV12-4 and TRBJ2-7; D uncertain. Between the trimmed V and J ends, which lost 5 bases and 0 bases, there was a span of 5 bases. The CDR3 totals 12 residues.

The chain has TRBV6-6 and TRBJ2-3; no clear D gene. Germline CDR1 MNHNY, CDR2 SVGAGI (reference sequence). V lost 1 base and J 3 bases, leaving 5 bases between the germline ends. The CDR3 is made up of 13 amino acids. The CDR3, as DNA: TGTGCCAGCAGTTACTTACAAACAGATACGCAGTATTTT. Translated, it gives CASSYLQTDTQYF.

The rearrangement joins TRBV12-3 or TRBV12-4 to TRBJ2-1, with 12 nucleotides matching TRBD2. Unmatched junction bases numbered 9, after V lost 3 bases and J lost 9 bases. The CDR3 is made up of 16 amino acids. CDR3 in amino acids: CASSLIYTSGRSEQFF. The CDR3 DNA reads as TGTGCCAGCAGTTTGATTTATACTAGCGGGAGGTCTGAGCAGTTCTTC.

This clonotype has a count of ten or more. This chain connects TRBV20-1 to TRBJ1-2; weak D call: TRBD1 (5 bases). V was shortened by 6 bases and J by 5 bases, with 7 bases between the two germline ends. The CDR3 totals 10 residues. The germline V gene has CDR1 DFQATT and CDR2 SNEGSKA (reference sequence). Here the CDR3 reads CSARAYGYTF. The CDR3 nucleotides read TGCAGTGCCAGGGCATATGGCTACACCTTC.

This clonotype was counted between two and nine times. V gene TRBV9 combines with J gene TRBJ2-5; D gene unclear. The germline V and J ends were trimmed by 0 bases and 5 bases, with 8 bases remaining between them. CDR3 length: 13 residues. Germline CDR1 SGDLS, CDR2 YYNGEE. The CDR3 reads CASSVVPRETQYF. As DNA, the CDR3 is TGTGCCAGCAGCGTAGTACCGCGGGAGACCCAGTACTTC.

This chain joins TRBV5-1 and TRBJ2-1; TRBD1 matches 7 bases. The CDR3 spans 17 residues. Germline CDR1 reads SGHRS; CDR2 reads YFSETQ. With 4 bases clipped from V and 7 bases from J, the junction kept 17 bases outside the gene matches. In DNA, the CDR3 is TGCGCCAGCAGCGCGTCGACCCGGACAGGCAGGGTGAATGAGCAGTTCTTC. It specifies CASSASTRTGRVNEQFF.

This clonotype was picked up many times. The J gene is TRBJ2-4, the V gene TRBV12-3 or TRBV12-4; TRBD1 aligns across 9 bases. CDR3 length: 13 residues. Trimming removed 8 bases from V and 8 bases from J; junction bases left unmatched: 7. The CDR3 region has the DNA TGTGCCAGCGGCGACAGGGGGACGGACATTCAGTACTTC. Residues: CASGDRGTDIQYF.

The chain employs TRBV6-1 and TRBJ2-1; the match to TRBD2 covers 8 bases. Germline V gives CDR1 MNHNS, CDR2 SASEGT. This CDR3 region has 15 residues. V dropped 7 bases and J dropped 3; count of bases not matched to a gene: 8. DNA for the CDR3: TGTGCCAGCATTCGGAGCGGGGGTTACTACAATGAGCAGTTCTTC. This translates into CASIRSGGYYNEQFF.

The rearrangement joins TRBV2 to TRBJ2-7; D ambiguous. Germline CDR1 is SNHLY and CDR2 is FYNNEI. V was clipped by 6 bases and J by 2 bases, with 11 bases between them. This CDR3 region has 13 residues. The CDR3 loop reads CASRAPLAYEQYF. The CDR3 DNA follows: TGTGCCAGCAGGGCACCCCTCGCCTACGAGCAGTACTTC.

The gene calls are TRBV10-2 and TRBJ2-1; 7 nucleotides align to TRBD2. Trimming at V came to 1 base and at J to 1 base, leaving 7 bases not matched to a gene. The V gene's germline CDR1 is WSHSY and CDR2 SAAADI. The CDR3 spans 17 residues. The CDR3 region is CASSEFGAGYSYNEQFF. CDR3 nucleotide sequence: TGCGCCAGCAGTGAGTTTGGAGCGGGGTATTCCTACAATGAGCAGTTCTTC.

This clonotype was seen only a few times. This chain uses TRBV5-1 with TRBJ2-2; D remains ambiguous. Between the trimmed V and J ends, which lost 0 bases and 0 bases, there was a span of 9 bases. Germline lookup yields CDR1 SGHRS and CDR2 YFSETQ. This CDR3 is 16 amino acids long. CDR3 DNA: TGCGCCAGCAGCTTGGATCTGGATGCGAACACCGGGGAGCTGTTTTTT. Encoded protein: CASSLDLDANTGELFF.

This clonotype has just a few counts. The gene calls are TRBV11-1 and TRBJ2-3; D ambiguous. V was clipped by 0 bases and J by 6 bases, with 7 bases between them. This CDR3 is built from 13 residues. CDR1 SGHAT and CDR2 FQDESV come from the germline V gene (reference sequence). CDR3 residues: CASSLATFDTQYF. CDR3 sequence (DNA): TGTGCCAGCAGCTTAGCCACCTTTGATACGCAGTATTTT.